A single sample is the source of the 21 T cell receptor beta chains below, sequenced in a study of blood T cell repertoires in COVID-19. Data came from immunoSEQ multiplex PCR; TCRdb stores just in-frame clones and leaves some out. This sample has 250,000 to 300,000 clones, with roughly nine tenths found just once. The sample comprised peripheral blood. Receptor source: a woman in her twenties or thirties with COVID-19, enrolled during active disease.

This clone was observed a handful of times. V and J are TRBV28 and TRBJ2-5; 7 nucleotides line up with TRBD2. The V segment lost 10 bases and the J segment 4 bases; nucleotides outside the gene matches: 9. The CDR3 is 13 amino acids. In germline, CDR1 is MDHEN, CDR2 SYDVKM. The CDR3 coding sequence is TGTGCCACCGTCAGAGGGAGGGGAGAGACCCAGTACTTC. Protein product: CATVRGRGETQYF.

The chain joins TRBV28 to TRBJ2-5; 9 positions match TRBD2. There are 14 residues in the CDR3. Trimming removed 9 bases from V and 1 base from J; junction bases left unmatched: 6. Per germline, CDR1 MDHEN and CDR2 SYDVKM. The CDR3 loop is CASRLAEIQETQYF. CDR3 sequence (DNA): TGTGCCAGTCGACTAGCGGAAATCCAAGAGACCCAGTACTTC.

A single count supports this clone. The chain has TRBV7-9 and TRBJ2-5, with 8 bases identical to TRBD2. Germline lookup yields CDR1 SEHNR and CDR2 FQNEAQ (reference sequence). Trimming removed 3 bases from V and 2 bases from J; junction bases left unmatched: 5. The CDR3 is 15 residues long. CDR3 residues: CASSLLAGPQETQYF. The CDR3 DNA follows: TGTGCCAGCAGCTTGTTAGCGGGACCACAAGAGACCCAGTACTTC.

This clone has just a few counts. The CDR3 region is CASSVTITYEQYF. In nucleotides, the CDR3 is TGCGCCAGCAGCGTTACTATAACCTACGAGCAGTACTTC. The chain links TRBV5-1 to TRBJ2-7; D not resolved. With 4 bases removed from V and 2 bases from J, the gap between germline ends came to 10 bases. The CDR3 has 13 amino acids. Per germline, CDR1 SGHRS and CDR2 YFSETQ. The entire variable domain, with the rest obtained from reference TRBV5-1 and TRBJ2-7, is as follows: KAGVTQTPRYLIKTRGQQVTLSCSPISGHRSVSWYQQTPGQGLQFLFEYFSETQRNKGNFPGRFSGRQFSNSRSEMNVSTLELGDSALYLCASSVTITYEQYFGPGTRLTVT.

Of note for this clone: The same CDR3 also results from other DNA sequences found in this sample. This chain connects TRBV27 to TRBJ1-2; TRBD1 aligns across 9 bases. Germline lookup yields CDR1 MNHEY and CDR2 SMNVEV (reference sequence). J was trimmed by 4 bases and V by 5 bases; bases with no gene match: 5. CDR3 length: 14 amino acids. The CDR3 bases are TGTGCCAGCAGTCTTACAGGGGGCGGCTATGGCTACACCTTC. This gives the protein CASSLTGGGYGYTF.

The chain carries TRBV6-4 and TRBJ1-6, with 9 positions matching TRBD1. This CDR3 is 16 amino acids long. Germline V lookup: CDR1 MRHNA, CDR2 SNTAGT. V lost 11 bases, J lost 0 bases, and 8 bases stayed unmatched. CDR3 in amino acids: CAGQGGQGSYNSPLHF. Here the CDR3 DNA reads TGTGCCGGCCAAGGGGGACAGGGCTCCTATAATTCACCCCTCCACTTT.

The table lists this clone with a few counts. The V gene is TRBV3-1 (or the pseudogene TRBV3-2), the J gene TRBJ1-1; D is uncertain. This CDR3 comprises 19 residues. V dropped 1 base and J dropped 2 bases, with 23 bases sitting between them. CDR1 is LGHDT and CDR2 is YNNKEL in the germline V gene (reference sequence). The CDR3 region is CASSQVPGRARIPNTEAFF. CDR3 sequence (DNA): TGTGCCAGCAGCCAAGTGCCGGGGAGGGCCCGAATCCCAAACACTGAAGCTTTCTTT.

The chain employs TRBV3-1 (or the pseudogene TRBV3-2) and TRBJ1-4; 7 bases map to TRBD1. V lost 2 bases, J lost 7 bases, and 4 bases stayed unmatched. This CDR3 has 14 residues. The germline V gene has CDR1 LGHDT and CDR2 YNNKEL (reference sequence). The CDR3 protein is CASSQRQGFEKLFF. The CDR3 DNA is TGTGCCAGCAGCCAACGACAGGGTTTTGAAAAACTGTTTTTT.

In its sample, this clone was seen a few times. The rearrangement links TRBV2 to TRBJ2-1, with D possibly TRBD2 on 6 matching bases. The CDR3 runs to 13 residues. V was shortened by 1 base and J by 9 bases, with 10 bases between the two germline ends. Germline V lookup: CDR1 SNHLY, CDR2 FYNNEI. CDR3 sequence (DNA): TGTGCCAGCAGTGAAGTCTGGGGAGGTGAGCAGTTCTTC. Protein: CASSEVWGGEQFF.

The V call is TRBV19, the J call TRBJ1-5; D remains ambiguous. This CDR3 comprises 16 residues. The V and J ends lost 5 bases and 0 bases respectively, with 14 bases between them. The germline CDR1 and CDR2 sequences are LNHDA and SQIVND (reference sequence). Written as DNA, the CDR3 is TGTGCCAGTAGTCCCGTTCCCAGCGATAGCAATCAGCCCCAGCATTTT. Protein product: CASSPVPSDSNQPQHF. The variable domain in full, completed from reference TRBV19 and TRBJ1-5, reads DGGITQSPKYLFRKEGQNVTLSCEQNLNHDAMYWYRQDPGQGLRLIYYSQIVNDFQKGDIAEGYSVSREKKESFPLTVTSAQKNPTAFYLCASSPVPSDSNQPQHFGDGTRLSIL.

CDR3 in DNA: TGTGCCAGCAGCCCCCACGGTCCGACAGACCACCCACGGGGGGGTAATGAAAAACTGTTTTTT. The encoded protein is CASSPHGPTDHPRGGNEKLFF. The chain has TRBV21-1 and TRBJ1-4. TRBV21-1 is an annotated pseudogene. The CDR3 length is 21 residues.

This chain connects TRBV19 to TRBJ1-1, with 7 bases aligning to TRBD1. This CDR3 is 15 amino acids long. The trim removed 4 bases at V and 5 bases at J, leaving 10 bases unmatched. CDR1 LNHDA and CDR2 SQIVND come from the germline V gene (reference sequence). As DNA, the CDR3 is TGTGCCAGTAGTACCCATGCGAGGGGGCGGACTGAAGCTTTCTTT. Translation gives CASSTHARGRTEAFF. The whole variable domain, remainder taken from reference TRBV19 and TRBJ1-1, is DGGITQSPKYLFRKEGQNVTLSCEQNLNHDAMYWYRQDPGQGLRLIYYSQIVNDFQKGDIAEGYSVSREKKESFPLTVTSAQKNPTAFYLCASSTHARGRTEAFFGQGTRLTVV.

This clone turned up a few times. In nucleotides, the CDR3 is TGTGCCAGCAGCTTGGTCCCAGGGGGAAGCTATGGCTACACCTTC. Protein product: CASSLVPGGSYGYTF. This chain uses TRBV5-6 with TRBJ1-2; TRBD1 matches at 7 bases. In germline, CDR1 is SGHDT, CDR2 YYEEEE. CDR3 length: 15 amino acids. J was trimmed by 4 bases and V by 0 bases; bases with no gene match: 6.

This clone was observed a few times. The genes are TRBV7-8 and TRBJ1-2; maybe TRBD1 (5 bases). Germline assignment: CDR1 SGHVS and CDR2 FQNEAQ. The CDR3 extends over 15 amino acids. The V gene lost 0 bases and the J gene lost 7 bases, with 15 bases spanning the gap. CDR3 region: CASSLAQGTSIGYTF. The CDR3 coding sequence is TGTGCCAGCAGCTTAGCGCAGGGCACCTCGATTGGCTACACCTTC.

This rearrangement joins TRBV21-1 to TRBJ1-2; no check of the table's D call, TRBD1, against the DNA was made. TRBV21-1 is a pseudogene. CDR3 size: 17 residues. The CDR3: CASSTGQGRPHNYGYTF. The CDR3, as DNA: TGTGCCAGCAGCACGGGACAGGGACGGCCCCATAACTATGGCTACACCTTC.

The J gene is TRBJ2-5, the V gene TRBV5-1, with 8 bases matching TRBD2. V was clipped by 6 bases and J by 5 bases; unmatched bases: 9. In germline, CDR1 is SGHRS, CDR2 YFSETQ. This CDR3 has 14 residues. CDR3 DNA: TGCGCCAGCACCATAGCGGGGAATGAGGAGACCCAGTACTTC. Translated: CASTIAGNEETQYF.

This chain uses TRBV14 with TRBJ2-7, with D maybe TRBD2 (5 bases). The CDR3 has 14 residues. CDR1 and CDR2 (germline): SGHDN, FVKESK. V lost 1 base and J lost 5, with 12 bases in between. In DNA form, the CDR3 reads TGTGCCAGCAGCCAAGGTCTAGCAATCCACGAGCAGTACTTC. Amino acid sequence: CASSQGLAIHEQYF.

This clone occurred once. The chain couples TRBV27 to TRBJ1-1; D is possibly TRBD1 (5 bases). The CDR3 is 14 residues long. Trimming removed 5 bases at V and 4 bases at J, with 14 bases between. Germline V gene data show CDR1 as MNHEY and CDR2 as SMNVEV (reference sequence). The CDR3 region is CASSLAGGVTEAFF. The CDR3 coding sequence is TGTGCCAGCAGTCTCGCCGGGGGTGTCACTGAAGCTTTCTTT.

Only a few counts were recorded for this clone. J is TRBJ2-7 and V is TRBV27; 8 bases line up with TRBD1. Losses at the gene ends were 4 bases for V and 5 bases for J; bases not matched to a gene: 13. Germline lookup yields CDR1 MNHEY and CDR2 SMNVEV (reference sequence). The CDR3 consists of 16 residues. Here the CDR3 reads CASSSNPGQVFHEQYF. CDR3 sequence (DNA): TGTGCCAGCAGTTCTAATCCGGGACAGGTTTTCCACGAGCAGTACTTC.

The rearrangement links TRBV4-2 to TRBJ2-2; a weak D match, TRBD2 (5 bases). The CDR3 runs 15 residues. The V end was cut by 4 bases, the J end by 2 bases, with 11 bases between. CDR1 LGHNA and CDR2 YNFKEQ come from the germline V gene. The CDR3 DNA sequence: TGTGCCAGCAGCCTGCAGCGGCTAAACACCGGGGAGCTGTTTTTT. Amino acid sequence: CASSLQRLNTGELFF.

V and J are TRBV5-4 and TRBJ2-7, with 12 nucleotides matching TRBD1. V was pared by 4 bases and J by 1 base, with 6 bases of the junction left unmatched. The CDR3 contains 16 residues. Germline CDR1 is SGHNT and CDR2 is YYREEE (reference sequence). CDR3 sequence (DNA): TGTGCCAGCAGCGGGGGACAGGGGGCAGGTTCCTACGAGCAGTACTTC. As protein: CASSGGQGAGSYEQYF.